Each of the 28 T cell receptor beta chains below was sequenced from the same sample in a study of blood T cell repertoires in COVID-19. Measured with immunoSEQ multiplex PCR; TCRdb has only the in-frame clones, and not every one. The sample records 100,000 or so clones, roughly nine tenths being singletons. Sequencing used peripheral blood. The receptor source for this set is a man aged 50 to 60 with acute or convalescent COVID-19.

This chain joins TRBV11-2 and TRBJ2-7, with 8 bases identical to TRBD1. Germline-derived CDR1 and CDR2 are SGHAT and FQNNGV. The CDR3 is made up of 13 amino acids. After removal of 5 bases from V and 3 bases from J, the junction contained 3 bases not matched to a gene. The DNA of the CDR3 is TGTGCCAGCAGCGGGGACAGGAACTACGAGCAGTACTTC. This gives the protein CASSGDRNYEQYF.

In nucleotides, the CDR3 is TGCGCCACCCAGCGGGGGGGCCTGGTAGAGCAGTTCTTC. Protein product: CATQRGGLVEQFF. This chain uses TRBV10-2 with TRBJ2-1; 10 bases are shared with TRBD2. The CDR3 sequence is 13 residues long. J lost 10 bases, V lost 10 bases, and 10 bases had no gene match. The germline V gene encodes CDR1 WSHSY and CDR2 SAAADI.

The genes are TRBV7-7 and TRBJ2-2; TRBD2 matches at 12 bases. CDR3 length: 15 amino acids. Trimming at V came to 2 bases and at J to 5 bases, leaving 0 bases not matched to a gene. Germline V gene lookup returns CDR1 SSHAT and CDR2 FNYEAQ (reference sequence). This CDR3 reads CASSLLAGGTGELFF. In nucleotides, the CDR3 is TGTGCCAGCAGCTTACTAGCGGGGGGGACCGGGGAGCTGTTTTTT.

The gene calls are TRBV7-8 and TRBJ1-1, with D perhaps TRBD1 (5 bases). Trimming took 0 bases from V and 5 from J, leaving 16 bases between them. Germline V gives CDR1 SGHVS, CDR2 FQNEAQ. This CDR3 comprises 16 residues. CDR3 protein: CASSLAPLAGRTEAFF. CDR3 in DNA: TGTGCCAGCAGCTTAGCGCCTTTGGCAGGGAGGACTGAAGCTTTCTTT.

The chain couples TRBV5-4 to TRBJ1-2; no firm D call. CDR3 size: 14 residues. Deletions cut 4 bases from V and 6 bases from J, with 16 bases between. Germline CDR1 and CDR2: SGHNT and YYREEE (reference sequence). The DNA of the CDR3 is TGTGCCAGCAGCGTACCCCCGGGCGGGGATGGCTACACCTTC. Its translation: CASSVPPGGDGYTF.

The gene calls are TRBV9 and TRBJ1-2; 11 bases agree with TRBD1. The trim removed 4 bases at V and 6 bases at J, leaving 2 bases unmatched. Germline assignment: CDR1 SGDLS and CDR2 YYNGEE. The CDR3 consists of 13 residues. DNA of the CDR3: TGTGCCAGCAGCCTGGACAGGGGGCATGGCTACACCTTC. As protein: CASSLDRGHGYTF.

The V call is TRBV6-2 or TRBV6-3, the J call TRBJ2-7; tentatively, D is TRBD1 (6 bases). The CDR3 loop spans 14 amino acids. The germline V and J ends were trimmed by 2 bases and 3 bases, with 11 bases remaining between them. CDR1 is MNHEY, CDR2 SVGEGT, per germline. The CDR3 protein is CASSYTLGGYEQYF. The CDR3 nucleotides read TGTGCCAGCAGTTACACTTTAGGGGGCTACGAGCAGTACTTC.

The V and J genes are TRBV5-1 and TRBJ2-3, with D perhaps TRBD2 (6 bases). CDR1 is SGHRS and CDR2 is YFSETQ in the germline V gene. Between the trimmed V and J ends, which lost 5 bases and 4 bases, there was a span of 17 bases. The CDR3 loop spans 15 amino acids. The CDR3 DNA sequence: TGCGCCAGCAGGAAAAGGGGTCCGGGGGCAGATACGCAGTATTTT. It translates to CASRKRGPGADTQYF.

This clone was seen a few times. Different DNA sequences within this sample yield the same CDR3. The chain couples TRBV6-1 to TRBJ1-2; TRBD1 is a possible D gene (6 bases). There are 14 residues in the CDR3. With 1 base removed from V and 4 bases from J, the gap between germline ends came to 10 bases. CDR1 MNHNS and CDR2 SASEGT come from the germline V gene. The CDR3 sequence is CASSEGTGLYGYTF. CDR3 nucleotides: TGTGCCAGCAGTGAAGGAACAGGGCTCTATGGCTACACCTTC.

The chain has TRBV28 and TRBJ1-5; D ambiguous. The CDR3 spans 14 residues. The germline CDR1 and CDR2 sequences are MDHEN and SYDVKM. V lost 1 base to trimming and J lost 5 bases, with 9 bases between them. CDR3 bases: TGTGCCAGCAGTTTATTCGGGGAGGATCAGCCCCAGCATTTT. Amino acids: CASSLFGEDQPQHF.

As concerns this clone: A read error may produce the germline difference seen at one junction end. V is TRBV2 and J is TRBJ2-1; D is unresolved. This CDR3 spans 13 amino acids. Germline loops: CDR1 SNHLY, CDR2 FYNNEI. Here the CDR3 reads CASSGYSNNEQFF. Here the CDR3 DNA reads TGTGCCAGCAGTGGATACTCCAACAATGAGCAGTTCTTC.

CDR3 nucleotide sequence: TGTGCCAGCTCATTCAACTCAGCGGCTGATACGCAGTATTTT. Translation: CASSFNSAADTQYF. The chain couples TRBV18 to TRBJ2-3, with D possibly matching TRBD2 (5 bases). The V and J ends lost 5 bases and 6 bases respectively, with 15 bases between them. This CDR3 region has 14 residues. Germline CDR1 reads KGHSH; CDR2 reads LQKENI.

This CDR3 is CASRQETGVNTEAFF. In DNA form, the CDR3 reads TGCGCCAGCAGACAAGAGACAGGGGTGAACACTGAAGCTTTCTTT. This chain joins TRBV5-1 and TRBJ1-1; 8 bases are shared with TRBD1. J was trimmed by 0 bases and V by 5 bases; bases with no gene match: 6. The CDR3 length is 15 residues. Germline assignment: CDR1 SGHRS and CDR2 YFSETQ.

V is TRBV6-5 and J is TRBJ2-1, with 11 bases matching TRBD2. The germline gives CDR1 MNHEY, CDR2 SVGAGI. The CDR3 runs to 15 residues. V lost 6 bases to trimming and J lost 7 bases; unmatched junction nucleotides: 8. CDR3 coding DNA: TGTGCCAGCAGATCCGGGACTAGCGGATTTAATGAGCAGTTCTTC. Translating gives CASRSGTSGFNEQFF.

The rearrangement joins TRBV25-1 to TRBJ2-3; D may be TRBD1 (6 bases). CDR1 and CDR2 from the germline V gene are MGHDK and SYGVNS. The CDR3 contains 10 residues. V dropped 4 bases and J dropped 10 bases, with 6 bases sitting between them. The CDR3 DNA follows: TGTGCCAGCAGTGGACAGGCGCAGTATTTT. This translates into CASSGQAQYF. Filled out from reference TRBV25-1 and TRBJ2-3, the complete variable domain reads EADIYQTPRYLVIGTGKKITLECSQTMGHDKMYWYQQDPGMELHLIHYSYGVNSTEKGDLSSESTVSRIRTEHFPLTLESARPSHTSQYLCASSGQAQYFGPGTRLTVL.

The genes are TRBV7-6 and TRBJ1-3, with TRBD1 matching 7 bases. Germline V CDR1 and CDR2: SGHVS, FNYEAQ. The CDR3 is 15 amino acids. J gave up 0 bases and V 5 bases, and 4 bases lay outside the gene matches. The CDR3 coding sequence is TGTGCCAGCAGCGGGGGACAGCTCTCTGGAAACACCATATATTTT. It specifies CASSGGQLSGNTIYF.

The CDR3 is CASSLGLSAFF. The CDR3 DNA reads as TGTGCCAGCAGCTTAGGCCTATCGGCTTTCTTT. The J gene is TRBJ1-1, the V gene TRBV13; D is unclear. The V end lost 0 bases, the J end lost 11 bases, and 7 bases lay between the germline ends. The V gene's germline CDR1 is PRHDT and CDR2 FYEKMQ (reference sequence). This CDR3 is 11 amino acids long.

The chain couples TRBV11-3 to TRBJ2-2; no clear D. CDR3 size: 14 residues. Deletions cut 1 base from V and 4 bases from J, with 7 bases between. Germline-derived CDR1 and CDR2 are SGHNT and YENEEA. The CDR3 DNA reads as TGTGCCAGCAGCTTAGGCGGATTCACCGGGGAGCTGTTTTTT. Translation gives CASSLGGFTGELFF.

CDR3 residues: CASSLTGVSTEAFF. In nucleotides, the CDR3 is TGTGCCAGCAGCTTGACAGGGGTAAGCACTGAAGCTTTCTTT. J is TRBJ1-1 and V is TRBV11-2; 8 nucleotides align to TRBD1. CDR1 and CDR2 from the germline V gene are SGHAT and FQNNGV. V gave up 3 bases and J gave up 4 bases; unmatched junction bases: 4. This CDR3 has 14 residues.

The V gene is TRBV5-6, the J gene TRBJ1-1, with D perhaps TRBD1 (5 bases). This CDR3 is built from 13 residues. The V gene's germline CDR1 is SGHDT and CDR2 YYEEEE. V lost 5 bases, J lost 5 bases, and 13 bases lay in between. The CDR3 sequence: CASSGGVRTEAFF. CDR3 DNA sequence: TGTGCCAGCAGTGGAGGGGTGAGGACTGAAGCTTTCTTT.

The V gene is TRBV5-5, the J gene TRBJ1-2; D may be TRBD1 (5 bases). Germline V gives CDR1 SGHKS, CDR2 YYEKEE (reference sequence). V was clipped by 4 bases and J by 5 bases, with 15 bases between them. This CDR3 has 14 amino acids. Written as DNA, the CDR3 is TGTGCCAGCAGCGCAGACGGGGGATTATATGGCTACACCTTC. Its protein product is CASSADGGLYGYTF.

The count of this clone is one. The chain recombines TRBV5-1 with TRBJ1-1; TRBD1 matches 9 bases. The CDR3 spans 17 residues. With V trimmed by 0 bases and J by 0 bases, 6 bases remained unmatched. The germline V gene has CDR1 SGHRS and CDR2 YFSETQ. Here the CDR3 DNA reads TGCGCCAGCAGCTTGGACGGACAGGGGATAATGAACACTGAAGCTTTCTTT. Translating gives CASSLDGQGIMNTEAFF.

The J gene is TRBJ2-3, the V gene TRBV19; D is unresolved. Germline assignment: CDR1 LNHDA and CDR2 SQIVND (reference sequence). This CDR3 spans 13 amino acids. Between the trimmed V and J ends, which lost 0 bases and 6 bases, there was a span of 7 bases. The CDR3 sequence is CASSIDVGDTQYF. CDR3 nucleotide sequence: TGTGCCAGTAGTATAGATGTCGGTGATACGCAGTATTTT.

The J gene is TRBJ2-1, the V gene TRBV6-2 or TRBV6-3, with a weak D call TRBD2 (6 bases). Trimming took off 0 bases at V and 2 bases at J, with 11 bases between the two ends. The CDR3 covers 16 residues. Germline CDR1 MNHEY, CDR2 SVGEGT. The CDR3 loop reads CASSYSRAGTYNEQFF. The CDR3 region has the DNA TGTGCCAGCAGTTACTCAAGAGCGGGTACCTACAATGAGCAGTTCTTC.

This clone was seen once. The CDR3 is CASSTEVFGVNTEAFF. The CDR3 bases are TGTGCCAGCAGTACCGAGGTCTTCGGAGTGAACACTGAAGCTTTCTTT. This chain links TRBV6-2 or TRBV6-3 with TRBJ1-1; D gene ambiguous. The germline gives CDR1 MNHEY, CDR2 SVGEGT. CDR3 length equals 16 residues. Trimming took 5 bases from V and 0 from J, leaving 16 bases between them.

Concerning this clone itself: Other DNA sequences in this specimen translate into the identical CDR3. The chain joins TRBV19 to TRBJ1-1; D might be TRBD1 (6 bases). The germline V and J ends were trimmed by 6 bases and 0 bases, with 11 bases remaining between them. The CDR3 runs 14 residues. From germline, CDR1 is LNHDA and CDR2 SQIVND (reference sequence). The CDR3 DNA reads TGTGCCAGTAGCCCACAGGGTCTGAACACTGAAGCTTTCTTT. Translating it yields CASSPQGLNTEAFF.

The chain joins TRBV7-6 to TRBJ1-2; D is undetermined. The CDR3 has 13 residues. The V gene's germline CDR1 is SGHVS and CDR2 FNYEAQ. The V end lost 2 bases, the J end lost 8 bases, and 12 bases lay between the germline ends. CDR3 region: CASSLNGLQGYTF. In nucleotides, the CDR3 is TGTGCCAGCAGCTTAAACGGACTTCAGGGCTACACCTTC.

This chain joins TRBV5-4 and TRBJ1-3, with TRBD1 matching 8 bases. The CDR3 totals 13 residues. V dropped 4 bases and J dropped 4; count of bases not matched to a gene: 1. Germline V gene sequence: CDR1 SGHNT, CDR2 YYREEE (reference sequence). In DNA form, the CDR3 reads TGTGCCAGCAGCACAGGGGGAGGAAACACCATATATTTT. Translation: CASSTGGGNTIYF. The variable domain in full, completed from reference TRBV5-4 and TRBJ1-3, reads ETGVTQSPTHLIKTRGQQVTLRCSSQSGHNTVSWYQQALGQGPQFIFQYYREEENGRGNFPPRFSGLQFPNYSSELNVNALELDDSALYLCASSTGGGNTIYFGEGSWLTVV.